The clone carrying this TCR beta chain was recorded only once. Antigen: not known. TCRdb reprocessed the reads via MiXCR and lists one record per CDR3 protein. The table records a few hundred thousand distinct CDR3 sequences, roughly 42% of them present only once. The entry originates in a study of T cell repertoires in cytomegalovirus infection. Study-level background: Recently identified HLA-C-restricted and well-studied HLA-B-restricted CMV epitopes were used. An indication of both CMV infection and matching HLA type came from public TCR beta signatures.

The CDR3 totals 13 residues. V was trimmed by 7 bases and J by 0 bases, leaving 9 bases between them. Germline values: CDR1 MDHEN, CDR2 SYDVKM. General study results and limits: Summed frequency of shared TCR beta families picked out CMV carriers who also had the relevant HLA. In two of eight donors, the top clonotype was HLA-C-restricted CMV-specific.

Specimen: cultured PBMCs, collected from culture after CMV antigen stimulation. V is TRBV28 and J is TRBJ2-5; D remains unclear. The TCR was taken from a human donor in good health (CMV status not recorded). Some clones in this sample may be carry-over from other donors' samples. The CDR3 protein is CASISANQETQYF. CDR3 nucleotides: TGTGCCAGCATCTCGGCAAACCAAGAGACCCAGTACTTC. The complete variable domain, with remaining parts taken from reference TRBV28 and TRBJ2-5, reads DVKVTQSSRYLVKRTGEKVFLECVQDMDHENMFWYRQDPGLGLRLIYFSYDVKMKEKGDIPEGYSVSREKKERFSLILESASTNQTSMYLCASISANQETQYFGPGTRLLVL.